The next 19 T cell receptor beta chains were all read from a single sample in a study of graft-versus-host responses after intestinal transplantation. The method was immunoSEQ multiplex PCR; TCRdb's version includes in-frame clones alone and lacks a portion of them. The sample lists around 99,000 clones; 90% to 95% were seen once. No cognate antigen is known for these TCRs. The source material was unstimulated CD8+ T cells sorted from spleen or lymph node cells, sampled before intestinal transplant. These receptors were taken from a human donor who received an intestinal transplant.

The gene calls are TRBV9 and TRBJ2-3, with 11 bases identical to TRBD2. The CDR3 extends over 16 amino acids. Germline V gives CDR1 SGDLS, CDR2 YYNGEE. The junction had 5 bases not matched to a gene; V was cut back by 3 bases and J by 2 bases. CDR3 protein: CASSGIAGGNTDTQYF. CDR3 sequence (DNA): TGTGCCAGCAGCGGAATAGCGGGGGGGAACACAGATACGCAGTATTTT.

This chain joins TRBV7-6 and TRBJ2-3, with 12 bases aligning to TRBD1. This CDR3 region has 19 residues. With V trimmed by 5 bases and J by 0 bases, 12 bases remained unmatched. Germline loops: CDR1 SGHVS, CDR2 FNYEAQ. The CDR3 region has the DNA TGTGCCAGCAGCGCAATACCGGGACAGGGGGCCGGAAGCACAGATACGCAGTATTTT. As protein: CASSAIPGQGAGSTDTQYF.

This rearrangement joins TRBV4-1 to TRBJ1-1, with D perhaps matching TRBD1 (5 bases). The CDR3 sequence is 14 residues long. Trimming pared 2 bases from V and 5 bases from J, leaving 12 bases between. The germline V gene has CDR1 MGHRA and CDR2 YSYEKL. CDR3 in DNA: TGCGCCAGCAGCCAAACGCAGGGAGGAACTGAAGCTTTCTTT. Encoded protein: CASSQTQGGTEAFF.

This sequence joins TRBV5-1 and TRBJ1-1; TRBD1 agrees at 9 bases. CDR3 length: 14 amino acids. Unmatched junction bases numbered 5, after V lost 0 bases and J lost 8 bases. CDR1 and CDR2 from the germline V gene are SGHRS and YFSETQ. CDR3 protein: CASSLVGTGPEAFF. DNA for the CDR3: TGCGCCAGCAGCTTGGTCGGGACAGGGCCCGAAGCTTTCTTT. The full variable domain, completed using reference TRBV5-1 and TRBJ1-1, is KAGVTQTPRYLIKTRGQQVTLSCSPISGHRSVSWYQQTPGQGLQFLFEYFSETQRNKGNFPGRFSGRQFSNSRSEMNVSTLELGDSALYLCASSLVGTGPEAFFGQGTRLTVV.

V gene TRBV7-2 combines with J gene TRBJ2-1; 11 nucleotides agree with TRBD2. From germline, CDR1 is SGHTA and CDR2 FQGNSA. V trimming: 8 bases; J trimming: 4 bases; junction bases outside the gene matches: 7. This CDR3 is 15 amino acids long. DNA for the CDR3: TGTGCCAGCGCACTAGCGGGGGATGCGTACAATGAGCAGTTCTTC. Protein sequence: CASALAGDAYNEQFF.

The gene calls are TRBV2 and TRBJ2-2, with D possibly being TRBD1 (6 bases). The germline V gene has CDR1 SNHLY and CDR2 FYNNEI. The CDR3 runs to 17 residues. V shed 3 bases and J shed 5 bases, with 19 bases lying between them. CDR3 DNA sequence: TGTGCCAGCAGTGACGGTTTAGCGACAGGTTGGACCGGGGAGCTGTTTTTT. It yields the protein CASSDGLATGWTGELFF.

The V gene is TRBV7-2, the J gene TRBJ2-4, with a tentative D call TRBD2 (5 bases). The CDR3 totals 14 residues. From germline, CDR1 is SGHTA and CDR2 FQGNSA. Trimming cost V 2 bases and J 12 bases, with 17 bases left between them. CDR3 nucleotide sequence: TGTGCCAGCAGCTTACCCCCTGGACTTCCCCCTCAGTACTTC. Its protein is CASSLPPGLPPQYF.

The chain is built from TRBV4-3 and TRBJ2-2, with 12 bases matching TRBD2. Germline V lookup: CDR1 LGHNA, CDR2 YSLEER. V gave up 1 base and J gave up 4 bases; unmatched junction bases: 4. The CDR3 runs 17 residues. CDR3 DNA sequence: TGCGCCAGCAGCCAAGGACTAGCGGGGGCGGGCACCGGGGAGCTGTTTTTT. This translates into CASSQGLAGAGTGELFF.

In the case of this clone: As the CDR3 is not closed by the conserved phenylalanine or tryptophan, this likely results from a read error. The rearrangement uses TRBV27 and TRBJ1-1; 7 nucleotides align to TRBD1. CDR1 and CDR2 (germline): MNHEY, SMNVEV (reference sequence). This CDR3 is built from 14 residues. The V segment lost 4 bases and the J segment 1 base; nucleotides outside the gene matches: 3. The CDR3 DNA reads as TGTGCCAGCAGTTCCCGGGACAGGAACACTGAAGCTTTCCTT. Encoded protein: CASSSRDRNTEAFL.

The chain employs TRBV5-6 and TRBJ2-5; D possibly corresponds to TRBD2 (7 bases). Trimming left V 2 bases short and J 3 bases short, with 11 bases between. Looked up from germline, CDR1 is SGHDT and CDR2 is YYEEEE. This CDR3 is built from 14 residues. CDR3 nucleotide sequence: TGTGCCAGCAGCTTCGGCGGGGGCGAAGAGACCCAGTACTTC. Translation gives CASSFGGGEETQYF.

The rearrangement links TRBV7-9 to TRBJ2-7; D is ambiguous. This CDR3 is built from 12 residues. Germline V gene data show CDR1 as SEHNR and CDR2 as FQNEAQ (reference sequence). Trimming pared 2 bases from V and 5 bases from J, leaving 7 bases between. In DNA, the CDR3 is TGTGCCAGCAGCTTAATGTCCAACGAGCAGTACTTC. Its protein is CASSLMSNEQYF. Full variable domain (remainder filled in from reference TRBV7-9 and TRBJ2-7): DTGVSQNPRHKITKRGQNVTFRCDPISEHNRLYWYRQTLGQGPEFLTYFQNEAQLEKSRLLSDRFSAERPKGSFSTLEIQRTEQGDSAMYLCASSLMSNEQYFGPGTRLTVT.

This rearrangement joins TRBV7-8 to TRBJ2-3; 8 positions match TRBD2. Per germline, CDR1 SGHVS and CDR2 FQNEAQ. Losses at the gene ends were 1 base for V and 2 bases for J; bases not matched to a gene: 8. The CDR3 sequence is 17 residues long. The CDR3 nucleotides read TGTGCCAGCAGCTTAGAAGCGTCGGGGGGGGACACAGATACGCAGTATTTT. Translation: CASSLEASGGDTDTQYF.

The DNA for the CDR3 is TGCGCCAGCAGCCAAGAAAGAGGGACAGCTTTGTCCTATGGCTACACCTTC. Translating it yields CASSQERGTALSYGYTF. The genes are TRBV4-3 and TRBJ1-2, with TRBD1 identical over 7 bases. Germline lookup yields CDR1 LGHNA and CDR2 YSLEER. V dropped 0 bases and J dropped 4; count of bases not matched to a gene: 11. The CDR3 spans 17 residues.

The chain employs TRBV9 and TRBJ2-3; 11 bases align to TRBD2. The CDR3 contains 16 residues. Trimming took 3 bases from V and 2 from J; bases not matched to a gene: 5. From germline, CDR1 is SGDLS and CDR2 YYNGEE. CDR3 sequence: CASSADSGGVTDTQYF. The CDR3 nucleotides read TGTGCCAGCAGCGCCGATAGCGGGGGGGTCACAGATACGCAGTATTTT. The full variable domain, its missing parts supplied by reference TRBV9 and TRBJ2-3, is DSGVTQTPKHLITATGQRVTLRCSPRSGDLSVYWYQQSLDQGLQFLIQYYNGEERAKGNILERFSAQQFPDLHSELNLSSLELGDSALYFCASSADSGGVTDTQYFGPGTRLTVL.

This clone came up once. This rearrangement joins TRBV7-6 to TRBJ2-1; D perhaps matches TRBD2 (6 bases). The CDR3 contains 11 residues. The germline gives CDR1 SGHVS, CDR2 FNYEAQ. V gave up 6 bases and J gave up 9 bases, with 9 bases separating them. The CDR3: CASRTSFEQFF. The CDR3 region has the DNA TGTGCCAGCAGGACTAGTTTTGAGCAGTTCTTC.

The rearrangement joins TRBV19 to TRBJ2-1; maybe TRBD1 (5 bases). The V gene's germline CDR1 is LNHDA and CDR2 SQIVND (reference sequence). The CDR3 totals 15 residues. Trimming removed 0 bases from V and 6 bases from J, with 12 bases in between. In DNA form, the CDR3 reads TGTGCCAGTAGTATAGACAGGGCAAATGTCAATGAGCAGTTCTTC. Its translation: CASSIDRANVNEQFF. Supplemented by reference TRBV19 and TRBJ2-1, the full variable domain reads DGGITQSPKYLFRKEGQNVTLSCEQNLNHDAMYWYRQDPGQGLRLIYYSQIVNDFQKGDIAEGYSVSREKKESFPLTVTSAQKNPTAFYLCASSIDRANVNEQFFGPGTRLTVL.

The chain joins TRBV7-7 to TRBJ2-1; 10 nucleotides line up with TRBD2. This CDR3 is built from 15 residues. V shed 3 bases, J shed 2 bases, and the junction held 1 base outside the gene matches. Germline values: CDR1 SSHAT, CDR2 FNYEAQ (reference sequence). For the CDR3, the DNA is TGTGCCAGCAGCTTTAGCGGGGGGCCCTACAATGAGCAGTTCTTC. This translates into CASSFSGGPYNEQFF.

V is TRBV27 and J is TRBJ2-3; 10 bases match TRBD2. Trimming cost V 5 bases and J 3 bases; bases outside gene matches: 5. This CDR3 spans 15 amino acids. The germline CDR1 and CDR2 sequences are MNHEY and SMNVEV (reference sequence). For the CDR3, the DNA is TGTGCCAGCAGTGCCTGGACTAGCGGAACAGATACGCAGTATTTT. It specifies CASSAWTSGTDTQYF.

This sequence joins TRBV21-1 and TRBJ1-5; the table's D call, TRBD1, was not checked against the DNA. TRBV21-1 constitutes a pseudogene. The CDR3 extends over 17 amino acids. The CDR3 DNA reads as TGTGCCAGCAGCAAAAGGGGGTGTCAGATTGGAGTTCAGCCCCAGCATTTT. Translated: CASSKRGCQIGVQPQHF.